The 32 T cell receptor beta chains below were found in one sample sequenced in a study of shared T cell receptors in the human thymus. The protocol was immunoSEQ multiplex PCR, while the TCRdb copy is restricted to in-frame clones and leaves out a portion. Here the sample spans about 380,000 clones, approximately 95% being singletons. The source material was thymocytes. These receptor sequences come from a human donor.

The rearrangement joins TRBV28 to TRBJ1-2; 7 positions match TRBD1. The CDR3 has 14 amino acids. Germline lookup yields CDR1 MDHEN and CDR2 SYDVKM. The ends lost 6 bases at V and 4 bases at J; junction bases unmatched: 8. The CDR3 sequence is CASSKGGVSYGYTF. The CDR3 nucleotides are TGTGCCAGCAGCAAAGGGGGCGTCAGCTATGGCTACACCTTC.

This clone has just one count. The chain carries TRBV28 and TRBJ2-1; 8 nucleotides match TRBD2. The germline gives CDR1 MDHEN, CDR2 SYDVKM. V lost 3 bases, J lost 9 bases, and 7 bases stayed unmatched. This CDR3 comprises 14 residues. CDR3 region: CASSFLLAELEQFF. The CDR3 bases are TGTGCCAGCAGTTTTCTACTAGCGGAGCTTGAGCAGTTCTTC.

This chain connects TRBV6-5 to TRBJ2-7, with a tentative D call TRBD1 (5 bases). CDR3 size: 15 residues. Trimming removed 6 bases from V and 0 bases from J, with 15 bases in between. Germline CDR1 reads MNHEY; CDR2 reads SVGAGI. The chain's CDR3 is CASSLTGVSSYEQYF. CDR3 DNA: TGTGCCAGCAGCCTCACAGGCGTTAGCTCCTACGAGCAGTACTTC.

The chain joins TRBV19 to TRBJ2-2; tentatively, D is TRBD2 (6 bases). The germline V gene has CDR1 LNHDA and CDR2 SQIVND (reference sequence). The V end was cut by 7 bases, the J end by 0 bases, with 15 bases between. The CDR3 consists of 16 residues. CDR3 sequence reads: CASTPRGLPNTGELFF. The CDR3 DNA follows: TGTGCCAGTACCCCCCGGGGACTCCCGAACACCGGGGAGCTGTTTTTT. Full variable domain (remainder filled in from reference TRBV19 and TRBJ2-2): DGGITQSPKYLFRKEGQNVTLSCEQNLNHDAMYWYRQDPGQGLRLIYYSQIVNDFQKGDIAEGYSVSREKKESFPLTVTSAQKNPTAFYLCASTPRGLPNTGELFFGEGSRLTVL.

The J gene is TRBJ2-3, the V gene TRBV4-2; 9 nucleotides align to TRBD1. Germline CDR1 reads LGHNA; CDR2 reads YNFKEQ. This CDR3 has 15 amino acids. Trimming took 2 bases from V and 3 from J; bases not matched to a gene: 3. CDR3 nucleotide sequence: TGTGCCAGCAGCCAACAGGGACAGGGTACAGATACGCAGTATTTT. This codes for CASSQQGQGTDTQYF.

This sequence joins TRBV28 and TRBJ2-3, with 9 positions matching TRBD2. The CDR3 consists of 16 residues. Germline values: CDR1 MDHEN, CDR2 SYDVKM. The V gene end was trimmed by 4 bases and the J gene end by 4 bases; junction bases not matched to a gene: 9. The CDR3, as DNA: TGTGCCAGCAGTTCAGCGGGAGGTCCCCGGGCAGATACGCAGTATTTT. Its protein is CASSSAGGPRADTQYF.

This clone is a singleton in its sample. The V and J genes are TRBV6-5 and TRBJ2-5; 10 bases are shared with TRBD2. This CDR3 region has 15 residues. Germline V gene lookup returns CDR1 MNHEY and CDR2 SVGAGI. Trimming took 7 bases from V and 5 from J; bases not matched to a gene: 10. The CDR3 is CASKYIAGGTETQYF. CDR3 DNA: TGTGCCAGCAAGTATATAGCGGGAGGAACGGAGACCCAGTACTTC.

The CDR3 region has the DNA TGTGCCAGCAGCTCCCGGGACAGGGGCATGAACACTGAAGCTTTCTTT. It translates to CASSSRDRGMNTEAFF. The chain has TRBV14 and TRBJ1-1; 10 bases match TRBD1. This CDR3 spans 16 amino acids. Germline loops: CDR1 SGHDN, CDR2 FVKESK. V shed 5 bases, J shed 0 bases, and the junction held 6 bases outside the gene matches.

The CDR3 loop is CASSENSAGPLYNEQFF. In DNA form, the CDR3 reads TGTGCCAGCAGTGAAAACTCGGCGGGTCCCCTCTACAATGAGCAGTTCTTC. V usage is TRBV25-1 and J usage is TRBJ2-1; D possibly corresponds to TRBD2 (5 bases). Trimming removed 2 bases from V and 3 bases from J, with 17 bases in between. Germline V lookup: CDR1 MGHDK, CDR2 SYGVNS. The CDR3 has 17 amino acids.

The V gene is TRBV27, the J gene TRBJ1-2; D is ambiguous. CDR1 and CDR2 (germline): MNHEY, SMNVEV (reference sequence). CDR3 length equals 17 residues. V was trimmed by 6 bases and J by 4 bases, leaving 24 bases between them. The CDR3 nucleotides are TGTGCCAGCAGCACCACCCGGACGGCCGGCAATGGCTATGGCTACACCTTC. This translates into CASSTTRTAGNGYGYTF.

This clone was picked up one time. V is TRBV5-1 and J is TRBJ2-1, with 10 positions matching TRBD2. The germline V gene encodes CDR1 SGHRS and CDR2 YFSETQ. The CDR3 loop spans 18 amino acids. The ends lost 3 bases at V and 0 bases at J; junction bases unmatched: 9. CDR3 region: CASSSGTSDHCSYNEQFF. In DNA, the CDR3 is TGCGCCAGCAGCTCGGGGACTAGCGACCACTGCTCCTACAATGAGCAGTTCTTC.

The chain uses TRBV7-2 and TRBJ2-7; 8 bases align to TRBD1. This CDR3 is built from 16 residues. V trimming: 4 bases; J trimming: 2 bases; junction bases outside the gene matches: 10. Germline assignment: CDR1 SGHTA and CDR2 FQGNSA. This chain's CDR3 is CASSWMGQDQPYEQYF. The CDR3 DNA follows: TGTGCCAGCAGCTGGATGGGACAGGACCAGCCCTACGAGCAGTACTTC. Drawing the rest from reference TRBV7-2 and TRBJ2-7, the complete variable domain is GAGVSQSPSNKVTEKGKDVELRCDPISGHTALYWYRQSLGQGLEFLIYFQGNSAPDKSGLPSDRFSAERTGGSVSTLTIQRTQQEDSAVYLCASSWMGQDQPYEQYFGPGTRLTVT.

The J gene is TRBJ2-3, the V gene TRBV10-3, with 16 bases aligning to TRBD2. CDR3 size: 16 residues. Germline values: CDR1 ENHRY, CDR2 SYGVKD. Unmatched junction bases numbered 9, after V lost 7 bases and J lost 8 bases. Here the CDR3 DNA reads TGTGCCATCACTACGGGACTAGCGGGAGGGCCGGGTACGCAGTATTTT. Amino acid sequence: CAITTGLAGGPGTQYF.

This chain joins TRBV5-1 and TRBJ2-2; D call uncertain. V dropped 7 bases and J dropped 2 bases, with 12 bases sitting between them. Germline V lookup: CDR1 SGHRS, CDR2 YFSETQ. The CDR3 totals 14 residues. The CDR3 region has the DNA TGCGCCAGCCGGCGGTCAGGAAACACCGGGGAGCTGTTTTTT. This encodes CASRRSGNTGELFF. Combining the CDR3 with reference TRBV5-1 and TRBJ2-2 gives the whole variable domain KAGVTQTPRYLIKTRGQQVTLSCSPISGHRSVSWYQQTPGQGLQFLFEYFSETQRNKGNFPGRFSGRQFSNSRSEMNVSTLELGDSALYLCASRRSGNTGELFFGEGSRLTVL.

This chain uses TRBV10-3 with TRBJ2-5, with a weak D call TRBD1 (6 bases). CDR1 is ENHRY and CDR2 is SYGVKD in the germline V gene. CDR3 length: 15 amino acids. V shed 9 bases and J shed 5 bases, with 22 bases lying between them. CDR3 loop: CAIPGMDSPVETQYF. The CDR3 nucleotides are TGTGCCATTCCAGGGATGGACAGCCCCGTGGAGACCCAGTACTTC.

The V call is TRBV9, the J call TRBJ2-2; possibly TRBD1 for D (5 bases). The CDR3 has 14 amino acids. V was pared by 1 base and J by 5 bases, with 9 bases between. Germline CDR1 and CDR2: SGDLS and YYNGEE. The CDR3 coding sequence is TGTGCCAGCAGCGTACCTGACAGAACCGGGGAGCTGTTTTTT. Translated: CASSVPDRTGELFF. Based on the CDR3 plus reference TRBV9 and TRBJ2-2, the full variable domain is DSGVTQTPKHLITATGQRVTLRCSPRSGDLSVYWYQQSLDQGLQFLIQYYNGEERAKGNILERFSAQQFPDLHSELNLSSLELGDSALYFCASSVPDRTGELFFGEGSRLTVL.

CDR3 in amino acids: CASSLGSWDTEAFF. CDR3 sequence (DNA): TGTGCCAGCAGTTTAGGAAGTTGGGACACTGAAGCTTTCTTT. This chain links TRBV28 with TRBJ1-1; D is unclear. The CDR3 consists of 14 residues. V lost 2 bases to trimming and J lost 3 bases, with 10 bases between them. Germline V lookup: CDR1 MDHEN, CDR2 SYDVKM.

The V gene is TRBV28, the J gene TRBJ1-4, with D unresolved. Trimming removed 3 bases from V and 11 bases from J, with 10 bases in between. Per the germline V gene, CDR1 is MDHEN and CDR2 is SYDVKM. CDR3 length: 12 residues. The CDR3 sequence is CASSFSSGKLFF. The DNA of the CDR3 is TGTGCCAGCAGTTTCTCTAGCGGTAAACTGTTTTTT.

This clone was found once. The rearrangement links TRBV15 to TRBJ1-5; D is uncertain. The germline gives CDR1 LNHNV, CDR2 YYDKDF (reference sequence). V shed 5 bases and J shed 4 bases, with 12 bases lying between them. The CDR3 sequence is 14 residues long. The CDR3 nucleotides read TGTGCCACCAGCCCGCGGCAGATGAATCAGCCCCAGCATTTT. Translated: CATSPRQMNQPQHF.

Only a few counts were recorded for this clone. The chain couples TRBV18 to TRBJ1-1; no definite D call. From germline, CDR1 is KGHSH and CDR2 LQKENI. The CDR3 is made up of 11 amino acids. The ends were cut back, 4 bases at V and 2 bases at J, with 2 bases in the middle. CDR3 sequence: CASSRNTEAFF. CDR3 nucleotide sequence: TGTGCCAGCTCACGTAACACTGAAGCTTTCTTT. The entire variable domain, with the rest obtained from reference TRBV18 and TRBJ1-1, is as follows: NAGVMQNPRHLVRRRGQEARLRCSPMKGHSHVYWYRQLPEEGLKFMVYLQKENIIDESGMPKERFSAEFPKEGPSILRIQQVVRGDSAAYFCASSRNTEAFFGQGTRLTVV.

This chain links TRBV12-5 with TRBJ2-3; D might be TRBD1 (6 bases). V was shortened by 2 bases and J by 3 bases, with 18 bases between the two germline ends. The CDR3 consists of 17 residues. Germline loops: CDR1 LGHNT, CDR2 FRNRAP. CDR3 nucleotides: TGTGCTAGTGGTTTGTACACTCCCCAGGGGATTACAGATACGCAGTATTTT. It is translated as CASGLYTPQGITDTQYF. The full variable domain, in which reference TRBV12-5 and TRBJ2-3 provide the parts outside the CDR3, is DARVTQTPRHKVTEMGQEVTMRCQPILGHNTVFWYRQTMMQGLELLAYFRNRAPLDDSGMPKDRFSAEMPDATLATLKIQPSEPRDSAVYFCASGLYTPQGITDTQYFGPGTRLTVL.

The chain couples TRBV14 to TRBJ2-5, with a tentative D call TRBD2 (5 bases). The CDR3 contains 18 residues. V lost 0 bases and J lost 2, with 19 bases in between. Germline V gene sequence: CDR1 SGHDN, CDR2 FVKESK. In DNA, the CDR3 is TGTGCCAGCAGCCAAGATCAAGGAGGTGACCGGCGGCAAGAGACCCAGTACTTC. Its translation: CASSQDQGGDRRQETQYF.

This sequence joins TRBV6-1 and TRBJ2-2; a possible D gene is TRBD1 (6 bases). CDR3 length equals 13 residues. V was trimmed by 6 bases and J by 6 bases, leaving 11 bases between them. Germline V gene data show CDR1 as MNHNS and CDR2 as SASEGT. This CDR3 is CASRGTGSGELFF. The DNA of the CDR3 is TGTGCCAGCAGGGGTACAGGGTCCGGGGAGCTGTTTTTT.

The V call is TRBV7-9, the J call TRBJ2-6; D remains ambiguous. Germline lookup yields CDR1 SEHNR and CDR2 FQNEAQ (reference sequence). The CDR3 length is 16 residues. With 3 bases removed from V and 0 bases from J, the gap between germline ends came to 9 bases. The CDR3 nucleotides read TGTGCCAGCAGCTTTCGCGGTGGCTCTGGGGCCAACGTCCTGACTTTC. Translated, it gives CASSFRGGSGANVLTF.

CDR3 sequence reads: CASSELAGLYNEQFF. CDR3 DNA sequence: TGTGCCAGCAGCGAACTAGCGGGTCTGTACAATGAGCAGTTCTTC. The V gene is TRBV7-9, the J gene TRBJ2-1; 9 nucleotides match TRBD2. V dropped 5 bases and J dropped 4; count of bases not matched to a gene: 6. This CDR3 region has 15 residues. In germline, CDR1 is SEHNR, CDR2 FQNEAQ (reference sequence).

V is TRBV11-1 and J is TRBJ2-3; either TRBD1 or TRBD2 may fit D (5 bases each). This CDR3 contains 12 residues. Trimming shortened V by 11 bases and J by 0 bases, and 9 bases separated the two germline ends. Germline loops: CDR1 SGHAT, CDR2 FQDESV (reference sequence). The CDR3 reads CAVGDSTDTQYF. CDR3 DNA: TGTGCCGTGGGGGACAGCACAGATACGCAGTATTTT.

Concerning this clone itself: One end of the junction fails to match germline, which may point to a read error. This rearrangement joins TRBV5-1 to TRBJ2-5; tentatively, D is TRBD1 (5 bases). The length of the CDR3 is 14 residues. The germline CDR1 and CDR2 sequences are SGHRS and YFSETQ. The chain's CDR3 is CASSLGRVQETQYF. The CDR3 DNA is TGCGCCAGCAGTTTGGGGCGAGTCCAAGAGACCCAGTACTTC.

This chain uses TRBV5-1 with TRBJ2-2; 10 bases agree with TRBD2. The CDR3 consists of 18 residues. Germline lookup yields CDR1 SGHRS and CDR2 YFSETQ. The ends lost 4 bases at V and 4 bases at J; junction bases unmatched: 13. CDR3 sequence reads: CASSPPLAGEVCTGELFF. As DNA, the CDR3 is TGCGCCAGCAGCCCCCCGCTAGCGGGAGAGGTGTGCACCGGGGAGCTGTTTTTT.

The chain links TRBV7-2 to TRBJ1-2; 7 nucleotides line up with TRBD1. This CDR3 is 14 amino acids long. The germline gives CDR1 SGHTA, CDR2 FQGNSA. V lost 2 bases and J lost 7; bases outside the gene matches: 7. The CDR3 bases are TGTGCCAGCAGCTTATCGGCAGGGGGGGTTGGCTACACCTTC. Translated: CASSLSAGGVGYTF. Full variable domain (outside the CDR3, taken from reference TRBV7-2 and TRBJ1-2): GAGVSQSPSNKVTEKGKDVELRCDPISGHTALYWYRQSLGQGLEFLIYFQGNSAPDKSGLPSDRFSAERTGGSVSTLTIQRTQQEDSAVYLCASSLSAGGVGYTFGSGTRLTVV.

The chain links TRBV6-1 to TRBJ2-7, with no clear D. V gave up 4 bases and J gave up 0 bases, with 10 bases separating them. CDR1 MNHNS and CDR2 SASEGT come from the germline V gene. There are 14 residues in the CDR3. The CDR3 DNA reads as TGTGCCAGCAGTGTCAAGGTTCGCTCCTACGAGCAGTACTTC. It encodes CASSVKVRSYEQYF.

This chain uses TRBV29-1 with TRBJ2-1; 8 bases line up with TRBD2. Per the germline V gene, CDR1 is SQVTM and CDR2 is ANQGSEA. The trim removed 7 bases at V and 6 bases at J, leaving 11 bases unmatched. The CDR3 is 14 amino acids. The CDR3 loop reads CSAEGGGRFNEQFF. Written as DNA, the CDR3 is TGCAGCGCCGAGGGGGGCGGGAGGTTCAATGAGCAGTTCTTC.

The V and J genes are TRBV10-3 and TRBJ2-5; possible D gene TRBD1, 5 bases. The CDR3 is 14 residues long. Trimming cost V 10 bases and J 1 base, with 16 bases left between them. Germline loops: CDR1 ENHRY, CDR2 SYGVKD. This CDR3 is CATQSGPVQETQYF. CDR3 nucleotide sequence: TGTGCCACACAATCAGGGCCAGTCCAAGAGACCCAGTACTTC.